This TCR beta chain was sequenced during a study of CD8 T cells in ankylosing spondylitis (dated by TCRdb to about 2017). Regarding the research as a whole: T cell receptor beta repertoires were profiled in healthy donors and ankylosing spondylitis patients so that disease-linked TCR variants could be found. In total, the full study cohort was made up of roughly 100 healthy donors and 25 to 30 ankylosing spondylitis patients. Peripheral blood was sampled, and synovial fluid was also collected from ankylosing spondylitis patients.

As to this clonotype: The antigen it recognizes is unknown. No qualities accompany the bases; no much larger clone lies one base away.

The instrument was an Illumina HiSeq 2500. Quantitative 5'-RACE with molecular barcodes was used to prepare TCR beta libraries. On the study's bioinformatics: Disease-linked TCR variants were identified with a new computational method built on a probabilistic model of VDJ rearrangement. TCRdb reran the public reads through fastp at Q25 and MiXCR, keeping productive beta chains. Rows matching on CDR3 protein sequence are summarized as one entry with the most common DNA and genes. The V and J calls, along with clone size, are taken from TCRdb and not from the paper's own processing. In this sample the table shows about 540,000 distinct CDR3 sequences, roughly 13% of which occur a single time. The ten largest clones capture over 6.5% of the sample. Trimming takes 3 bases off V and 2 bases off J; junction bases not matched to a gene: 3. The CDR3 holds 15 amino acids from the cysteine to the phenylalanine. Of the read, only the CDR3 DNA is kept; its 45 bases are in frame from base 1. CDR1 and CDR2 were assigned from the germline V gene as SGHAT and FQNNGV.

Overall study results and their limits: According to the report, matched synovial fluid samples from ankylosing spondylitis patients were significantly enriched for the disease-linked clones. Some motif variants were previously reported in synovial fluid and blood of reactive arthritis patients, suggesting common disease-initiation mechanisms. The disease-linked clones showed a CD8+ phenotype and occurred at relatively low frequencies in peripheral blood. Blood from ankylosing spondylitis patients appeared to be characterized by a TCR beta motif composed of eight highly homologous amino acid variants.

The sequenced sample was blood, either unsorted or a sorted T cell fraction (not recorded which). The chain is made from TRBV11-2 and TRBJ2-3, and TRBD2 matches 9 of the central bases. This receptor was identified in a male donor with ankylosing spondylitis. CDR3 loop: CASSLGGRDTDTQYF. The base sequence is TGTGCCAGCAGCTTGGGCGGGAGGGACACAGATACGCAGTATTTT.